Given below is one T cell receptor beta chain in context. The target antigen is unknown. Here immunoSEQ multiplex PCR was the method, and the copy in TCRdb shows in-frame clones only, minus some. The sample yields over 85,000 clones, around 84% seen once. The CDR3 totals 18 residues. V lost 5 bases to trimming and J lost 6 bases, with 29 bases between them. Germline V gene lookup returns CDR1 MNHEY and CDR2 SMNVEV (reference sequence). This record comes from a study of OX40 agonist ivuxolimab in advanced cancers. General observations from the study: Dosing at 0.1 to 3.0 mg/kg was accompanied by clonal expansion of CD4+ and CD8+ blood T cells by week 6. The antigens recognized by the expanded peripheral T cells, that is their antigen specificity, were not determined.

The V call is TRBV27, the J call TRBJ2-7, with D possibly being TRBD1 (6 bases). The receptor was isolated from an adult with an advanced solid tumor such as melanoma, head and neck, liver or kidney cancer. Sample: CD4+ or CD8+ T cells sorted from blood, taken in a trial of the OX40 agonist ivuxolimab. Written as DNA, the CDR3 is TGTGCCAGCAGTATGGCGCAGGGGATCTCTCCCATCATAGGCGAGCAGTACTTC. Protein product: CASSMAQGISPIIGEQYF.